This T cell receptor (beta chain) derives from a study of T cells after yellow fever vaccination. Study in general: In the case of low-cell-number fractions, SMART-Seq v4 Ultra Low Input was used for preparation.

A few counts support this clonotype. One entry per CDR3 protein, called by TCRdb with MiXCR from the 5' RACE reads. The sample lists some 390,000 distinct CDR3 sequences; roughly 6.1% were seen once. Sequenced material: PBMCs, taken 5 days after the yellow fever booster vaccination. The source is a man under 40 who received the YFV17D yellow fever vaccine.

CDR3: CASADSSGNTIYF. The DNA of the CDR3 is TGTGCCAGTGCAGACAGCTCTGGAAACACCATATATTTT. The gene calls are TRBV19 and TRBJ1-3, with D perhaps TRBD1 (5 bases). The CDR3 runs 13 residues. Germline-derived CDR1 and CDR2 are LNHDA and SQIVND (reference sequence). V was clipped by 8 bases and J by 0 bases, with 8 bases between them.